One T cell receptor (beta chain) is described in this entry. The use of a sample-barcoded 5' primer and a J-beta primer mix characterized a second PCR of roughly 7 to 11 cycles. TCRdb ran MiXCR on the 5' RACE reads and lists one entry per CDR3 protein. Of 890,000 or so distinct CDR3 sequences listed, approximately 67% are singletons. The data are from a study of blood T cells in healthy people across ages. This CDR3 is 15 amino acids long. CDR1 and CDR2 from the germline V gene are SGHRS and YFSETQ. Trimming left V 5 bases short and J 3 bases short, with 14 bases between. The source is a man under 40 in good health. The sequencing sample was made of blood. The chain joins TRBV5-1 to TRBJ1-4; a weak D match, TRBD1 (5 bases). The CDR3: CASRHEGRPNEKLFF. In DNA form, the CDR3 reads TGCGCCAGCAGGCACGAGGGACGCCCTAATGAAAAACTGTTTTTT. Drawing the rest from reference TRBV5-1 and TRBJ1-4, the complete variable domain is KAGVTQTPRYLIKTRGQQVTLSCSPISGHRSVSWYQQTPGQGLQFLFEYFSETQRNKGNFPGRFSGRQFSNSRSEMNVSTLELGDSALYLCASRHEGRPNEKLFFGSGTQLSVL.